The 17 T cell receptor beta chains presented below share a single source sample, sequenced in a study of blood T cell repertoires in COVID-19. Method: immunoSEQ multiplex PCR; TCRdb's copy keeps in-frame clones and lacks some. The data hold around 200,000 clones, with more than 85% observed a single time. The sequenced sample was peripheral blood. The receptors originated from a woman older than 75 in a cohort sampled during active or convalescent COVID-19.

The rearrangement uses TRBV29-1 and TRBJ2-2, with D tentatively TRBD1 (6 bases). This CDR3 comprises 13 residues. Trimming took 4 bases from V and 4 from J, leaving 10 bases between them. Germline V CDR1 and CDR2: SQVTM, ANQGSEA. The CDR3 loop reads CSVGQGTTGELFF. As DNA, the CDR3 is TGCAGCGTTGGCCAGGGGACCACCGGGGAGCTGTTTTTT.

This clone was found a few times. This chain connects TRBV28 to TRBJ1-5; tentative D call: TRBD1 (5 bases). Germline-derived CDR1 and CDR2 are MDHEN and SYDVKM. The CDR3 runs 15 residues. The V and J ends lost 5 bases and 2 bases respectively, with 13 bases between them. CDR3 amino acids: CASSPQGLGNQPQHF. The CDR3, as DNA: TGTGCCAGCAGTCCTCAGGGACTGGGCAATCAGCCCCAGCATTTT.

This sequence joins TRBV19 and TRBJ2-1; D possibly corresponds to TRBD1 (6 bases). Trimming took 4 bases from V and 6 from J, leaving 10 bases between them. The CDR3 has 13 amino acids. The germline CDR1 and CDR2 sequences are LNHDA and SQIVND (reference sequence). The CDR3 protein is CASSTGQLNEQFF. As DNA, the CDR3 is TGTGCCAGTAGTACAGGACAGCTCAATGAGCAGTTCTTC.

V gene TRBV6-5 combines with J gene TRBJ2-7; 8 nucleotides match TRBD1. The CDR3 sequence is 14 residues long. With 6 bases clipped from V and 2 bases from J, the junction kept 6 bases outside the gene matches. Germline V gives CDR1 MNHEY, CDR2 SVGAGI. The CDR3 region is CASSRTGFTYEQYF. CDR3 nucleotides: TGTGCCAGCAGCCGGACAGGGTTTACCTACGAGCAGTACTTC.

This clone was seen a single time. The chain is built from TRBV4-3 and TRBJ1-3, with D hard to call. This CDR3 region has 15 residues. Per germline, CDR1 LGHNA and CDR2 YSLEER. Trimming removed 1 base from V and 0 bases from J, with 7 bases in between. The CDR3 sequence is CASSQVQFSGNTIYF. The CDR3 coding sequence is TGCGCCAGCAGCCAAGTTCAGTTCTCTGGAAACACCATATATTTT.

The chain uses TRBV29-1 and TRBJ1-4; tentative D call: TRBD1 (5 bases). V gave up 7 bases and J gave up 0 bases, with 12 bases separating them. Per the germline V gene, CDR1 is SQVTM and CDR2 is ANQGSEA. CDR3 length equals 14 residues. The CDR3 DNA reads TGCAGCGGGGGGGAGCGCGCAACTAATGAAAAACTGTTTTTT. Translated, it gives CSGGERATNEKLFF.

The chain has TRBV3-1 (or the pseudogene TRBV3-2) and TRBJ1-2; D gene uncertain. Germline CDR1 reads LGHDT; CDR2 reads YNNKEL (reference sequence). The CDR3 is made up of 12 amino acids. V lost 3 bases and J lost 4, with 6 bases in between. The CDR3 region has the DNA TGTGCCAGCAGCCACGGGGTCTATGGCTACACCTTC. As protein: CASSHGVYGYTF.

The chain joins TRBV4-1 to TRBJ2-3; the match to TRBD2 covers 8 bases. Germline V lookup: CDR1 MGHRA, CDR2 YSYEKL. This CDR3 comprises 19 residues. The V segment lost 1 base and the J segment 1 base; nucleotides outside the gene matches: 13. The CDR3 region is CASSQVPAGAFRGTDTQYF. The DNA for the CDR3 is TGCGCCAGCAGCCAAGTTCCAGCGGGGGCCTTTCGGGGCACAGATACGCAGTATTTT.

The V gene is TRBV18, the J gene TRBJ1-1, with 8 bases that match TRBD1. CDR3 length: 16 amino acids. V was pared by 4 bases and J by 1 base, with 8 bases of the junction left unmatched. Germline CDR1 is KGHSH and CDR2 is LQKENI. CDR3 sequence: CASSLSNDRGNTEAFF. CDR3 DNA: TGTGCCAGCTCACTAAGTAATGACAGGGGGAACACTGAAGCTTTCTTT. Based on the CDR3 plus reference TRBV18 and TRBJ1-1, the full variable domain is NAGVMQNPRHLVRRRGQEARLRCSPMKGHSHVYWYRQLPEEGLKFMVYLQKENIIDESGMPKERFSAEFPKEGPSILRIQQVVRGDSAAYFCASSLSNDRGNTEAFFGQGTRLTVV.

The chain uses TRBV27 and TRBJ2-7, with 11 bases lining up with TRBD1. Germline assignment: CDR1 MNHEY and CDR2 SMNVEV (reference sequence). CDR3 length: 16 amino acids. Germline trimming cut 4 bases from V and 0 bases from J; bases unmatched to any gene: 5. The CDR3 coding sequence is TGTGCCAGCAGTTCGGACAGGGGGCGAGGCTCCTACGAGCAGTACTTC. It specifies CASSSDRGRGSYEQYF.

V usage is TRBV5-1 and J usage is TRBJ2-2; 11 nucleotides line up with TRBD2. The germline gives CDR1 SGHRS, CDR2 YFSETQ. V gave up 4 bases and J gave up 5 bases; unmatched junction bases: 13. The CDR3 loop spans 18 amino acids. The CDR3 nucleotides are TGCGCCAGCAGCCAATCATTTCTAGCGGGAGGCGGGACCGGGGAGCTGTTTTTT. It specifies CASSQSFLAGGGTGELFF.

The chain couples TRBV6-2 or TRBV6-3 to TRBJ2-5, with 9 nucleotides matching TRBD2. J gave up 2 bases and V 2 bases, and 9 bases lay outside the gene matches. CDR1 and CDR2 (germline): MNHEY, SVGEGT. The CDR3 totals 17 residues. The DNA for the CDR3 is TGTGCCAGCAGTTACGATGCGACTAGCGGAGATCAAGAGACCCAGTACTTC. It translates to CASSYDATSGDQETQYF.

The genes are TRBV21-1 and TRBJ2-4; no check of the table's D call, TRBD1, against the DNA was made. TRBV21-1 is termed a pseudogene. This CDR3 has 14 residues. CDR3 sequence: CAEVTGAAKNIQYF. As DNA, the CDR3 is TGTGCTGAAGTTACAGGGGCGGCCAAAAACATTCAGTACTTC.

The gene calls are TRBV3-1 (or the pseudogene TRBV3-2) and TRBJ2-5; 7 bases fit TRBD2. The J segment lost 3 bases and the V segment lost 6 bases, leaving 7 bases of the junction unmatched. Germline-derived CDR1 and CDR2 are LGHDT and YNNKEL (reference sequence). The CDR3 has 14 residues. CDR3 DNA: TGTGCCAGCAGAGAAACCGGGACTAAAGAGACCCAGTACTTC. It yields the protein CASRETGTKETQYF.

This clone was picked up one time. This chain links TRBV4-3 with TRBJ2-2, with D possibly matching TRBD1 (5 bases). The CDR3 runs to 14 residues. Germline V gives CDR1 LGHNA, CDR2 YSLEER. Deletions cut 0 bases from V and 6 bases from J, with 8 bases between. The CDR3 DNA reads as TGCGCCAGCAGCCAAGAAGGGGTCCCCGGGGAGCTGTTTTTT. Residues: CASSQEGVPGELFF.

J is TRBJ2-6 and V is TRBV30; 9 bases match TRBD2. There are 18 residues in the CDR3. The germline gives CDR1 GTSNPN, CDR2 SVGIG (reference sequence). The trim removed 1 base at V and 1 base at J, leaving 8 bases unmatched. CDR3 residues: CAWSALAGISSGANVLTF. The CDR3 DNA reads as TGTGCCTGGAGTGCCCTAGCGGGAATATCATCTGGGGCCAACGTCCTGACTTTC. The variable domain in full, with the rest retrieved from reference TRBV30 and TRBJ2-6, is SQTIHQWPATLVQPVGSPLSLECTVEGTSNPNLYWYRQAAGRGLQLLFYSVGIGQISSEVPQNLSASRPQDRQFILSSKKLLLSDSGFYLCAWSALAGISSGANVLTFGAGSRLTVL.

The gene calls are TRBV11-3 and TRBJ2-1; 11 bases align to TRBD2. CDR1 is SGHNT, CDR2 YENEEA, per germline. The CDR3 has 15 amino acids. Unmatched junction bases numbered 2, after V lost 1 base and J lost 6 bases. The CDR3 region is CASSLGSGRANEQFF. The DNA of the CDR3 is TGTGCCAGCAGCTTAGGTAGCGGGAGGGCCAATGAGCAGTTCTTC.